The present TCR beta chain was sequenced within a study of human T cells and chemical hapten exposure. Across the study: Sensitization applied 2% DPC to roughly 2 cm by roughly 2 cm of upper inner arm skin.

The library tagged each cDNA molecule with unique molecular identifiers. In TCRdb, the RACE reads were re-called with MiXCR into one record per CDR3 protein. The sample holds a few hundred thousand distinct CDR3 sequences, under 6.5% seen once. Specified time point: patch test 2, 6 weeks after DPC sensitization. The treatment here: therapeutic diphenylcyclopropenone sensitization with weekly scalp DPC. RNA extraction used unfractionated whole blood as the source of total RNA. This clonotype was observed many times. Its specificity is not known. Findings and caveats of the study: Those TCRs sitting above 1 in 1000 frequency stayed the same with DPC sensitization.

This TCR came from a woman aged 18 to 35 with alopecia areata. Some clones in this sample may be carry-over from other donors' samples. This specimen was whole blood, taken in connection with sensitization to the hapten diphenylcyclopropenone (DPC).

The CDR3 nucleotides read TGTGCCAGCAGTTTAGCAACTAGCGGTTCCGATACGCAGTATTTT. This sequence encodes CASSLATSGSDTQYF. The V and J genes are TRBV12-3 or TRBV12-4 and TRBJ2-3, with TRBD2 identical over 8 bases. The CDR3 runs 15 residues. The trim removed 0 bases at V and 6 bases at J, leaving 5 bases unmatched.